The clone carrying this T cell receptor (beta chain) was found a few times. Its antigen is currently unknown. This entry comes from a study of cytotoxic CD8 clonotypes in ibrutinib-treated CLL. Study information: In all, roughly twelve patients were relapsed/refractory, 15 were treatment-naive and some 17 were IGHV unmutated.

Deep sequencing aimed at 1 in 200,000 to 1 in 1 million T cells' resolution. Produced via immunoSEQ multiplex PCR; TCRdb's table is partial and in-frame only. This table has over 100,000 clones, 58% appearing once. General observations from the study: Under treatment, the uncommon public clonotypes either contracted or remained stable. Clonality increased at ibrutinib response, then returned toward baseline at progression.

The input for sequencing was PBMCs, taken after 24 months of ibrutinib treatment. The TCR comes from a human donor with chronic lymphocytic leukemia.

The CDR3 sequence: CASSPLDRAGEQFF. CDR3 in DNA: TGCGCCAGCAGCCCGCTGGACAGGGCTGGTGAGCAGTTCTTC. This chain links TRBV5-1 with TRBJ2-1; 8 positions match TRBD1. The CDR3 is 14 amino acids. J was trimmed by 9 bases and V by 4 bases; bases with no gene match: 9. From germline, CDR1 is SGHRS and CDR2 YFSETQ. Combining the CDR3 with reference TRBV5-1 and TRBJ2-1 gives the whole variable domain KAGVTQTPRYLIKTRGQQVTLSCSPISGHRSVSWYQQTPGQGLQFLFEYFSETQRNKGNFPGRFSGRQFSNSRSEMNVSTLELGDSALYLCASSPLDRAGEQFFGPGTRLTVL.